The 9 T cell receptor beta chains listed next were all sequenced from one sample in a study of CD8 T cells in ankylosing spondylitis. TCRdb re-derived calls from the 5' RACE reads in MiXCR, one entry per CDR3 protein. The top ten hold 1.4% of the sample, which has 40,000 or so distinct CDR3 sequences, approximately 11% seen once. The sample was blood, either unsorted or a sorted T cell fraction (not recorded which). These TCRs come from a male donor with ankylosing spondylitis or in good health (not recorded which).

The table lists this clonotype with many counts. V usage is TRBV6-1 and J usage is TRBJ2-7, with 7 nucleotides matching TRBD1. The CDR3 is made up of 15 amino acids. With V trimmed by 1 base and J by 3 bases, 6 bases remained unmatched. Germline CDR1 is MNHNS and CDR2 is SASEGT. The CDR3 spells CASSEDGSGGYEQYF. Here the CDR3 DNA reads TGTGCCAGCAGTGAAGATGGATCAGGGGGCTACGAGCAGTACTTC.

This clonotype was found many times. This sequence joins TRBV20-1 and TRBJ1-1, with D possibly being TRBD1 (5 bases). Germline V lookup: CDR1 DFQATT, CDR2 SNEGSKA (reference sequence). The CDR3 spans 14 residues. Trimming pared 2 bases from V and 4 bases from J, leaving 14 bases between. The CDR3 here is CSARWGRVGTEAFF. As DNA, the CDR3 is TGCAGTGCTAGATGGGGGAGGGTAGGCACTGAAGCTTTCTTT.

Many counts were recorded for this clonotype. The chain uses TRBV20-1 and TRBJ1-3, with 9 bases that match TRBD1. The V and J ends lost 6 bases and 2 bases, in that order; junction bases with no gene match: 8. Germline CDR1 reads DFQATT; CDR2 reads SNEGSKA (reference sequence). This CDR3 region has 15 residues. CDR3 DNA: TGCAGTGCGGGGCGGACAGGGGCTGCTGGAAACACCATATATTTT. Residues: CSAGRTGAAGNTIYF.

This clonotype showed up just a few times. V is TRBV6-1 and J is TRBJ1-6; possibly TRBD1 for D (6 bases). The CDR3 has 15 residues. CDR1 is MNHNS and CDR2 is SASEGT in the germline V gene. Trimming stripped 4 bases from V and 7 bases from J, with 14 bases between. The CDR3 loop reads CASSVDRNRNSPLHF. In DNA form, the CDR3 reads TGTGCCAGCAGTGTAGACAGGAATAGAAATTCACCCCTCCACTTT.

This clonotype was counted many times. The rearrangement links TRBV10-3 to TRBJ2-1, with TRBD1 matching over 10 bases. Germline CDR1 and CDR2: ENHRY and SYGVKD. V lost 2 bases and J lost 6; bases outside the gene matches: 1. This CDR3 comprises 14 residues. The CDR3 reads CAISEGTGVNEQFF. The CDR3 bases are TGTGCCATCAGTGAGGGGACAGGGGTCAATGAGCAGTTCTTC.

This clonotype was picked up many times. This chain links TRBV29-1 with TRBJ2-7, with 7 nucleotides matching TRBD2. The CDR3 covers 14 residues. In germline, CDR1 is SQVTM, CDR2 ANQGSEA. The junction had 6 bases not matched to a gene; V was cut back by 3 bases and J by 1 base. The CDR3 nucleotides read TGCAGCGTTGATCGCGGGGGAGGTTCCTACGAGCAGTACTTC. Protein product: CSVDRGGGSYEQYF.

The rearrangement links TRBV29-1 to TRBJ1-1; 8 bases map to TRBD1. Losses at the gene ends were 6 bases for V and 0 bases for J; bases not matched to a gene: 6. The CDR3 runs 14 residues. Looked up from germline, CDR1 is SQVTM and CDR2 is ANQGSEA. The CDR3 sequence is CSVPGQGLNTEAFF. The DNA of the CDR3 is TGCAGCGTCCCCGGACAGGGACTGAACACTGAAGCTTTCTTT.

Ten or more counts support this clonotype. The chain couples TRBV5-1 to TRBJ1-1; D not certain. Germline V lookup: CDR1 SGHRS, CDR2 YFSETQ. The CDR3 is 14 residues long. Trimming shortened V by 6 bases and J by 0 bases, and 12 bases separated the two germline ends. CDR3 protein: CASTRSSLNTEAFF. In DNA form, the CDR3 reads TGCGCCAGCACCCGGAGCTCGTTGAACACTGAAGCTTTCTTT.

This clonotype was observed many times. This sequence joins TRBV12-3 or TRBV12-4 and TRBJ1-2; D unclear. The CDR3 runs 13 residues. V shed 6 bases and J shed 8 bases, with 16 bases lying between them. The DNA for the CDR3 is TGTGCCAGCAGCCTTGGACCCTTGCAAGGCTACACCTTC. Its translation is CASSLGPLQGYTF.